These 10 T cell receptor beta chains originate from one sample sequenced in a study of PD-L1 blockade in urothelial cancer. TCRdb's table, derived via immunoSEQ multiplex PCR, lists solely in-frame clones and lacks some. The data show tens of thousands of clones, roughly 80% seen once. Time point in this sample: pretreatment peripheral blood. The material sequenced was PBMCs, taken around atezolizumab (anti-PD-L1) treatment. The receptor source for this set is an older man with urothelial cancer.

The J gene is TRBJ1-3, the V gene TRBV4-1; 9 bases fit TRBD1. With 1 base clipped from V and 3 bases from J, the junction kept 1 base outside the gene matches. Germline assignment: CDR1 MGHRA and CDR2 YSYEKL. The CDR3 sequence is 15 residues long. As DNA, the CDR3 is TGCGCCAGCAGCCAAGGGACAGGGGTTGGAAACACCATATATTTT. It yields the protein CASSQGTGVGNTIYF.

The J gene is TRBJ2-7, the V gene TRBV2; 9 bases match TRBD2. This CDR3 comprises 16 residues. Trimming removed 6 bases from V and 4 bases from J; junction bases left unmatched: 13. CDR1 SNHLY and CDR2 FYNNEI come from the germline V gene. The CDR3 sequence: CASSEGRSGRWYEQYF. The CDR3 DNA follows: TGTGCCAGCAGCGAGGGGCGGAGCGGGAGGTGGTACGAGCAGTACTTC.

This clone turned up a few times. V usage is TRBV16 and J usage is TRBJ2-5, with D perhaps matching TRBD1 (5 bases). The ends were cut back, 0 bases at V and 3 bases at J, with 11 bases in the middle. This CDR3 has 15 residues. Looked up from germline, CDR1 is KGHSY and CDR2 is FQNENV. CDR3 loop: CASSQSGRVEETQYF. DNA of the CDR3: TGTGCCAGCAGCCAATCGGGCAGGGTGGAAGAGACCCAGTACTTC.

The chain's CDR3 is CASSSAEESYNEQFF. In nucleotides, the CDR3 is TGTGCCAGCAGCTCTGCGGAGGAGTCCTACAATGAGCAGTTCTTC. The chain links TRBV7-9 to TRBJ2-1; D may be TRBD2 (5 bases). Trimming removed 4 bases at V and 1 base at J, with 11 bases between. There are 15 residues in the CDR3. Germline assignment: CDR1 SEHNR and CDR2 FQNEAQ (reference sequence). Filled out from reference TRBV7-9 and TRBJ2-1, the complete variable domain reads DTGVSQNPRHKITKRGQNVTFRCDPISEHNRLYWYRQTLGQGPEFLTYFQNEAQLEKSRLLSDRFSAERPKGSFSTLEIQRTEQGDSAMYLCASSSAEESYNEQFFGPGTRLTVL.

The chain links TRBV7-8 to TRBJ2-6, with a tentative D call TRBD1 (5 bases). The CDR3 spans 16 residues. Germline lookup yields CDR1 SGHVS and CDR2 FQNEAQ. V lost 6 bases and J lost 0, with 12 bases in between. The CDR3, as DNA: TGTGCCAGCAGTCTCTCGACAGACTCTGGGGCCAACGTCCTGACTTTC. Its translation is CASSLSTDSGANVLTF.

CDR3 sequence reads: CASSDQKGAGQPQHF. The CDR3 nucleotides are TGTGCCAGCAGTGATCAGAAGGGGGCAGGGCAGCCCCAGCATTTT. V and J are TRBV6-1 and TRBJ1-5; 7 bases line up with TRBD1. The CDR3 consists of 15 residues. Trimming cost V 3 bases and J 7 bases; bases outside gene matches: 9. CDR1 and CDR2 (germline): MNHNS, SASEGT.

The chain uses TRBV10-3 and TRBJ1-5, with a weak D call TRBD1 (5 bases). Germline-derived CDR1 and CDR2 are ENHRY and SYGVKD. The CDR3 runs 13 residues. Trimming shortened V by 11 bases and J by 7 bases, and 18 bases separated the two germline ends. CDR3: CAARGEAGQPQHF. The DNA for the CDR3 is TGTGCCGCGAGAGGGGAGGCTGGACAGCCCCAGCATTTT.

CDR3 protein: CASSSRGTGWGQPQHF. The CDR3 region has the DNA TGTGCCAGCAGCTCCCGCGGGACAGGTTGGGGACAGCCCCAGCATTTT. This chain links TRBV5-6 with TRBJ1-5; 8 bases are shared with TRBD1. Looked up from germline, CDR1 is SGHDT and CDR2 is YYEEEE. J lost 7 bases, V lost 3 bases, and 12 bases had no gene match. The CDR3 contains 16 residues.

The chain recombines TRBV7-2 with TRBJ2-5, with D possibly matching TRBD2 (6 bases). This CDR3 is built from 15 residues. Per germline, CDR1 SGHTA and CDR2 FQGNSA. V shed 5 bases and J shed 5 bases, with 18 bases lying between them. CDR3 DNA: TGTGCCAGCAGCCCGGCAGCGGGTGGGGCGGAGACCCAGTACTTC. Protein sequence: CASSPAAGGAETQYF.

This chain uses TRBV11-2 with TRBJ1-2; 7 nucleotides agree with TRBD1. The trim removed 2 bases at V and 8 bases at J, leaving 5 bases unmatched. CDR1 is SGHAT, CDR2 FQNNGV, per germline. CDR3 length: 13 residues. DNA of the CDR3: TGTGCCAGCAGCTTAAAACAGGGGAGAGGCTACACCTTC. It translates to CASSLKQGRGYTF. Looking up the rest from reference TRBV11-2 and TRBJ1-2 gives the full variable domain: EAGVAQSPRYKIIEKRQSVAFWCNPISGHATLYWYQQILGQGPKLLIQFQNNGVVDDSQLPKDRFSAERLKGVDSTLKIQPAKLEDSAVYLCASSLKQGRGYTFGSGTRLTVV.